These 15 T cell receptor beta chains were all obtained from the same sample, sequenced in a study of T cell repertoires in cytomegalovirus infection. TCRdb re-called the reads with MiXCR, one entry per CDR3 protein. The sample lists roughly 230,000 distinct CDR3 sequences, about 18% seen once, with around 47% in the top ten. Sequenced: CD8+ T cells from PBMCs. The receptors stem from a human donor in good health (CMV status not recorded). Some clones in this sample may be carry-over from other donors' samples.

This clonotype was seen repeatedly, ten times or more. The rearrangement uses TRBV6-1 and TRBJ1-1; D is unresolved. Trimming removed 1 base at V and 0 bases at J, with 12 bases between. The CDR3 contains 16 residues. From germline, CDR1 is MNHNS and CDR2 SASEGT. CDR3 residues: CASSEGLGPMNTEAFF. In DNA form, the CDR3 reads TGTGCCAGCAGTGAAGGGTTGGGTCCGATGAACACTGAAGCTTTCTTT.

The V gene is TRBV7-8, the J gene TRBJ1-1; D not resolved. Germline V gene sequence: CDR1 SGHVS, CDR2 FQNEAQ. Between the trimmed V and J ends, which lost 0 bases and 4 bases, there was a span of 9 bases. The CDR3 has 14 amino acids. The CDR3 sequence is CASSLAWEGTEAFF. CDR3 in DNA: TGTGCCAGCAGCTTAGCGTGGGAGGGCACTGAAGCTTTCTTT.

This clonotype was counted many times. The V gene is TRBV28, the J gene TRBJ1-2; 9 positions agree with TRBD1. Germline lookup yields CDR1 MDHEN and CDR2 SYDVKM. The CDR3 runs 14 residues. The V segment lost 10 bases and the J segment 2 bases; nucleotides outside the gene matches: 8. This CDR3 is CATQLDRGNYGYTF. CDR3 nucleotide sequence: TGTGCCACCCAGTTGGACAGGGGCAACTATGGCTACACCTTC.

The chain combines TRBV6-6 with TRBJ2-5; D is uncertain. Germline V gene data show CDR1 as MNHNY and CDR2 as SVGAGI (reference sequence). V was trimmed by 0 bases and J by 0 bases, leaving 11 bases between them. The CDR3 has 16 residues. CDR3 nucleotides: TGTGCCAGCAGTTACTCTACAGAATCCTACCAAGAGACCCAGTACTTC. Translating gives CASSYSTESYQETQYF.

This clonotype was seen a few times. The V call is TRBV15, the J call TRBJ1-2, with D hard to call. There are 15 residues in the CDR3. Germline V CDR1 and CDR2: LNHNV, YYDKDF (reference sequence). V lost 0 bases, J lost 4 bases, and 12 bases lay in between. The CDR3 nucleotides read TGTGCCACCAGCAGAGATCTATCGGCGGGCTATGGCTACACCTTC. Protein sequence: CATSRDLSAGYGYTF.

This clonotype was picked up many times. This chain connects TRBV28 to TRBJ2-7; D unresolved. The CDR3 has 15 residues. The ends were cut back, 2 bases at V and 5 bases at J, with 16 bases in the middle. Germline CDR1 MDHEN, CDR2 SYDVKM. The CDR3 DNA sequence: TGTGCCAGCAGTTTACACCCTTCGAGCGCCGACGAGCAGTACTTC. The encoded protein is CASSLHPSSADEQYF.

This clonotype was found many times. This chain uses TRBV28 with TRBJ1-1; unclear D gene. V dropped 2 bases and J dropped 2 bases, with 6 bases sitting between them. The CDR3 spans 13 residues. The germline CDR1 and CDR2 sequences are MDHEN and SYDVKM. The chain's CDR3 is CASSLRENTEAFF. As DNA, the CDR3 is TGTGCCAGCAGTTTAAGAGAAAACACTGAAGCTTTCTTT.

The chain carries TRBV20-1 and TRBJ2-2; 13 bases match TRBD2. The length of the CDR3 is 16 residues. The V gene end was trimmed by 6 bases and the J gene end by 5 bases; junction bases not matched to a gene: 9. The germline gives CDR1 DFQATT, CDR2 SNEGSKA (reference sequence). The DNA for the CDR3 is TGCAGTGCAAACCAAGGGACTAGCGGGGAGACCGGGGAGCTGTTTTTT. Translated: CSANQGTSGETGELFF.

This clonotype occurred many times. The rearrangement joins TRBV4-3 to TRBJ2-2; perhaps TRBD2 as D (6 bases). This CDR3 comprises 15 residues. Trimming removed 4 bases at V and 1 base at J, with 10 bases between. Germline V gives CDR1 LGHNA, CDR2 YSLEER. The CDR3 nucleotides read TGCGCCAGCAGCCCAGCGGGTCTGAACACCGGGGAGCTGTTTTTT. Translating it yields CASSPAGLNTGELFF.

The sample holds many counts of this clonotype. CDR3 protein: CASSLELPGDLNTEAFF. The CDR3 coding sequence is TGTGCCAGCAGCTTAGAGTTGCCAGGAGATTTGAACACTGAAGCTTTCTTT. The V and J genes are TRBV11-2 and TRBJ1-1; D call uncertain. V was pared by 0 bases and J by 0 bases, with 14 bases between. This CDR3 spans 17 amino acids. CDR1 is SGHAT and CDR2 is FQNNGV in the germline V gene.

This clonotype has a handful of counts. V is TRBV14 and J is TRBJ1-1, with TRBD1 matching 8 bases. V gave up 5 bases and J gave up 10 bases; unmatched junction bases: 12. Germline-derived CDR1 and CDR2 are SGHDN and FVKESK. The CDR3 is 14 amino acids. CDR3 DNA sequence: TGTGCCAGCAGCTCTCGACCGACAGGGGATGTAGCTTTCTTT. Its translation: CASSSRPTGDVAFF. Using reference TRBV14 and TRBJ1-1 for the parts outside the CDR3, the full variable domain is EAGVTQFPSHSVIEKGQTVTLRCDPISGHDNLYWYRRVMGKEIKFLLHFVKESKQDESGMPNNRFLAERTGGTYSTLKVQPAELEDSGVYFCASSSRPTGDVAFFGQGTRLTVV.

This CDR3 reads CASSLGPFVYF. The CDR3 DNA is TGTGCCAGCAGCCTCGGACCCTTTGTGTATTTT. V is TRBV7-9 and J is TRBJ2-3, with D hard to call. V was pared by 5 bases and J by 14 bases, with 14 bases between. The germline CDR1 and CDR2 sequences are SEHNR and FQNEAQ (reference sequence). The CDR3 length is 11 residues.

This clonotype was seen more than once but under ten times. V usage is TRBV20-1 and J usage is TRBJ2-1; 9 bases are shared with TRBD2. Germline CDR1 reads DFQATT; CDR2 reads SNEGSKA (reference sequence). The CDR3 has 15 amino acids. Trimming at V came to 0 bases and at J to 8 bases, leaving 8 bases not matched to a gene. The CDR3 DNA sequence: TGCAGTGCTAGAGATCCAGCGGGGGGCCGGGATGAGCAGTTCTTC. Protein: CSARDPAGGRDEQFF.

The chain's CDR3 is CATLIGTGELFF. The DNA of the CDR3 is TGTGCCACCCTCATCGGGACCGGGGAGCTGTTTTTT. The chain is built from TRBV12-3 or TRBV12-4 and TRBJ2-2; D uncertain. The CDR3 is made up of 12 amino acids. V was clipped by 10 bases and J by 5 bases, with 11 bases between them.

The V gene is TRBV12-3 or TRBV12-4, the J gene TRBJ2-1, with TRBD1 identical over 8 bases. The CDR3 runs 15 residues. V lost 6 bases and J lost 1; bases outside the gene matches: 5. The CDR3 spells CASSPGGGSYNEQFF. The DNA for the CDR3 is TGTGCCAGCAGCCCAGGGGGCGGGTCCTACAATGAGCAGTTCTTC.